The rows below give T cell receptor beta chains drawn from one sample of a study of long-term antiretroviral therapy in people with HIV. Assay: immunoSEQ multiplex PCR; the TCRdb copy retains only in-frame clones and omits some. The sample lists 20,000 to 30,000 clones, 90% to 95% occurring once. The input for sequencing was unsorted PBMCs, taken about 4.7 years after starting antiretroviral therapy. The receptors shown here come from a woman in her 50s with HIV. CDR3s include the opening cysteine and the closing phenylalanine or tryptophan. D genes are given only for firm matches. The size entry is marked missing in some rows and otherwise reads once, few, many or a size class.

d_gene	abundance	v_gene	j_gene	CDR3aa	CDR3nt
-	few	TRBV19	TRBJ1-5	CASSLQGYQPQHF	TGTGCCAGTAGTCTACAGGGTTATCAGCCCCAGCATTTT
-	once	TRBV11-1	TRBJ1-2	CASSARVGGYTF	TGTGCCAGCAGCGCCAGGGTGGGTGGCTACACCTTC
TRBD1	-	TRBV18	TRBJ2-7	CASSPRDRVREQYF	TGTGCCAGCTCACCGAGGGACAGGGTGCGGGAGCAGTACTTC
TRBD1	-	TRBV27	TRBJ1-3	CASSRTLTGGLGSGNTIYF	TGTGCCAGCAGTCGTACGCTGACAGGGGGCTTGGGTTCTGGAAACACCATATATTTT
TRBD1	-	TRBV4-1	TRBJ2-7	CASSQEQFGTGVGQYF	TGCGCCAGCAGCCAAGAGCAATTTGGGACAGGGGTTGGGCAGTACTTC
-	-	TRBV7-8	TRBJ2-5	CASSSLEGGTRETQYF	TGTGCCAGCTCGTCTCTGGAGGGAGGAACTCGAGAGACCCAGTACTTC
-	-	TRBV25-1	TRBJ2-2	CASSELVSDTGELFF	TGTGCCAGCAGTGAATTAGTCAGCGACACCGGGGAGCTGTTTTTT
-	-	TRBV5-1	TRBJ2-7	CASSNPGADEQYF	TGCGCCAGCAGCAATCCCGGCGCCGACGAGCAGTACTTC
-	-	TRBV18	TRBJ1-1	CASSSDRDYTEAFF	TGTGCCAGCTCATCCGACCGAGATTACACTGAAGCTTTCTTT
-	-	TRBV6-1	TRBJ2-1	CASSVRDGNEQFF	TGTGCCAGCAGCGTAAGGGATGGGAATGAGCAGTTCTTC
-	-	TRBV19	TRBJ2-6	CASSIVAGGANVLTF	TGTGCCAGTAGTATAGTGGCTGGTGGGGCCAACGTCCTGACTTTC
-	-	TRBV6-5	TRBJ1-1	CASSSQEGNTEAFF	TGTGCCAGCAGCTCACAGGAGGGGAACACTGAAGCTTTCTTT
-	medium-sized	TRBV7-9	TRBJ1-2	CASSSEYYYGYTF	TGTGCCAGCAGCTCGGAGTACTATTATGGCTACACCTTC
-	-	TRBV5-1	TRBJ1-5	CASSLATGSWPQHF	TGCGCCAGCAGCTTGGCCACGGGCTCTTGGCCCCAGCATTTT
TRBD1	-	TRBV5-1	TRBJ1-1	CASSQGQLNTEAFF	TGCGCCAGCAGCCAGGGACAGCTCAACACTGAAGCTTTCTTT
TRBD1	-	TRBV28	TRBJ1-2	CASRQGEYGYTF	TGTGCCAGCAGACAGGGGGAATATGGCTACACCTTC
-	-	TRBV19	TRBJ2-1	CASTSYAGTYNEQFF	TGTGCCAGTACCTCCTACGCGGGAACCTACAATGAGCAGTTCTTC
-	-	TRBV29-1	TRBJ1-5	CSVLQGPNQPQHF	TGCAGCGTTCTTCAGGGGCCGAATCAGCCCCAGCATTTT
-	-	TRBV27	TRBJ1-1	CASSFSGAEAFF	TGTGCCAGCAGTTTTTCTGGGGCTGAAGCTTTCTTT
-	-	TRBV11-2	TRBJ2-7	CASSLGRDSSYEQYF	TGTGCCAGCAGCTTAGGTCGGGATAGCTCCTACGAGCAGTACTTC
-	-	TRBV19	TRBJ2-1	CASSRLGGYNEQFF	TGTGCCAGTAGTCGTCTTGGCGGGTACAATGAGCAGTTCTTC
TRBD1	few	TRBV10-3	TRBJ1-2	CAIRGTEGPVWYGYTF	TGTGCCATCAGGGGGACAGAGGGGCCGGTGTGGTATGGCTACACCTTC
-	-	TRBV13	TRBJ2-5	CASSLANTKETQYF	TGTGCCAGCAGCTTAGCGAACACAAAAGAGACCCAGTACTTC
-	-	TRBV9	TRBJ2-1	CASSVGVPLYNEQFF	TGTGCCAGCAGCGTTGGGGTCCCCCTCTACAATGAGCAGTTCTTC
TRBD2	-	TRBV7-9	TRBJ2-2	CASSGTSGRKNTGELFF	TGTGCCAGCAGCGGGACTAGCGGGAGGAAAAACACCGGGGAGCTGTTTTTT
TRBD2	-	TRBV5-1	TRBJ2-2	CASSFSSGRTYTGELFF	TGCGCCAGCAGCTTTTCTAGCGGGAGGACCTACACCGGGGAGCTGTTTTTT
TRBD2	-	TRBV23-1	TRBJ2-1	CASSQSIPSGSVYNEQFF	TGCGCCAGCAGTCAATCGATCCCTAGCGGGAGCGTATACAATGAGCAGTTCTTC
TRBD2	-	TRBV6-6	TRBJ2-5	CASSPGTSGSPETQYF	TGTGCCAGCAGTCCAGGGACTAGCGGGAGTCCGGAGACCCAGTACTTC
-	large	TRBV7-6	TRBJ2-7	CASSLEVSVTYEQYF	TGTGCCAGCAGCTTAGAGGTTAGCGTAACCTACGAGCAGTACTTC
-	-	TRBV11-2	TRBJ2-7	CASSLSGSWDEQYF	TGTGCCAGCAGCTTGTCTGGGTCATGGGACGAGCAGTACTTC
TRBD1	-	TRBV6-6	TRBJ1-6	CASSLQGSPINSPLHF	TGTGCCAGCAGCCTACAGGGGAGCCCGATAAATTCACCCCTCCACTTT
-	-	TRBV2	TRBJ2-1	CASSEGQSSYNEQFF	TGTGCCAGCAGTGAGGGTCAAAGCTCCTACAATGAGCAGTTCTTC
-	-	TRBV6-1	TRBJ2-2	CASTRVYTGELFF	TGTGCCAGCACCAGGGTTTACACCGGGGAGCTGTTTTTT
-	-	TRBV28	TRBJ1-1	CASSFGGRGEAFF	TGTGCCAGCAGTTTCGGGGGGCGTGGTGAAGCTTTCTTT